This is a list of T cell receptor beta chains from one sample in a study of blood T cell repertoires in COVID-19. Sequencing was performed with immunoSEQ multiplex PCR; in TCRdb, only in-frame clones are kept and a portion is missing. The profile shows approximately 77,000 clones, around 80% of them singletons. Sequencing input: peripheral blood. The receptor set was obtained from a woman aged 60-70 years with acute or convalescent COVID-19. Both conserved end residues are part of each CDR3. D genes are given only for firm matches. A row's size may be missing; if present it is once, few, many or a size class.

- | TRBJ1-3 | - | TRBV5-1 | CASRGNLSGNTIYF | TGCGCCAGCCGGGGGAACCTCTCTGGAAACACCATATATTTT
TRBD1 | TRBJ1-3 | - | TRBV14 | CASSQGTGQTLSSGNTIYF | TGTGCCAGCAGCCAAGGGACGGGACAGACTCTCAGTTCTGGAAACACCATATATTTT
TRBD1 | TRBJ2-4 | once | TRBV5-1 | CASSPRQGAENIQYF | TGCGCCAGCAGCCCTAGACAGGGGGCGGAAAACATTCAGTACTTC
TRBD2 | TRBJ2-3 | - | TRBV24-1 | CATSAHRGGGSPGDTQYF | TGTGCCACCAGTGCCCATCGGGGCGGGGGGTCACCAGGAGATACGCAGTATTTT
- | TRBJ1-1 | - | TRBV7-8 | CASTSWGGDTEAFF | TGTGCCAGCACCTCATGGGGAGGAGACACTGAAGCTTTCTTT
- | TRBJ2-6 | - | TRBV2 | CASSEQGTGANVLTF | TGTGCCAGCAGTGAGCAGGGAACTGGGGCCAACGTCCTGACTTTC
TRBD1 | TRBJ2-2 | - | TRBV7-3 | CASSRGDRPNTGELFF | TGTGCCAGCAGCAGAGGGGACAGGCCGAACACCGGGGAGCTGTTTTTT
- | TRBJ1-2 | - | TRBV6-5 | CASSYEAGVYGYTF | TGTGCCAGCAGTTACGAAGCAGGGGTCTATGGCTACACCTTC
TRBD1 | TRBJ1-2 | - | TRBV28 | CASRQGIPWGYTF | TGTGCCAGCAGACAGGGGATACCGTGGGGCTACACCTTC
TRBD2 | TRBJ2-3 | - | TRBV7-2 | CASSARTSGGFTDTQYF | TGTGCCAGCAGCGCCCGGACTAGCGGGGGGTTCACAGATACGCAGTATTTT
- | TRBJ2-1 | - | TRBV7-9 | CASSFGAGQTYNEQFF | TGTGCCAGCAGTTTTGGGGCGGGACAGACCTACAATGAGCAGTTCTTC
- | TRBJ1-2 | - | TRBV3-1/TRBV3-2 | CASSQDFGGGYTF | TGTGCCAGCAGCCAAGATTTCGGGGGTGGCTACACCTTC
- | TRBJ1-2 | - | TRBV18 | CASSPLEQGGGYTF | TGTGCCAGCTCACCACTGGAACAGGGCGGTGGCTACACCTTC
- | TRBJ2-3 | once | TRBV2 | CASSRMLGADTQYF | TGTGCCAGCAGCCGGATGCTCGGGGCAGATACGCAGTATTTT
TRBD1 | TRBJ1-2 | few | TRBV7-6 | CASSLKTGGDLVGYTF | TGTGCCAGCAGCCTAAAGACAGGGGGCGATTTAGTTGGCTACACCTTC
TRBD1 | TRBJ2-7 | - | TRBV29-1 | CSVEGQATSYEQYF | TGCAGCGTTGAGGGACAGGCGACCTCCTACGAGCAGTACTTC
- | TRBJ1-1 | - | TRBV24-1 | CATQGQSTEAFF | TGTGCCACCCAGGGTCAGAGCACTGAAGCTTTCTTT
- | TRBJ2-3 | - | TRBV28 | CASSPDWTGGDTQYF | TGTGCCAGCAGCCCTGACTGGACTGGGGGCGATACGCAGTATTTT
- | TRBJ2-7 | - | TRBV5-1 | CASSLSGFGDEQYF | TGCGCCAGCAGCTTGTCAGGGTTCGGCGACGAGCAGTACTTC
- | TRBJ1-6 | - | TRBV10-3 | CAIRIDTSSPLHF | TGTGCCATCAGAATAGACACTAGTTCACCCCTCCACTTT
TRBD1 | TRBJ1-2 | few | TRBV6-5 | CASSYEQGAQGYTF | TGTGCCAGCAGTTACGAGCAGGGGGCGCAAGGCTACACCTTC
TRBD1 | TRBJ1-1 | - | TRBV29-1 | CSVTPTGEMTEAFF | TGCAGCGTTACTCCAACAGGGGAAATGACTGAAGCTTTCTTT
- | TRBJ1-1 | - | TRBV2 | CASTQNGPEAFF | TGTGCCAGCACTCAAAATGGCCCTGAAGCTTTCTTT
TRBD1 | TRBJ1-1 | - | TRBV5-1 | CASSLGGTGANTEAFF | TGCGCCAGCAGCTTGGGAGGGACAGGGGCAAATACTGAAGCTTTCTTT
- | TRBJ2-6 | - | TRBV5-1 | CASSAITGSGANVLTF | TGCGCCAGCAGCGCCATAACAGGCTCTGGGGCCAACGTCCTGACTTTC
- | TRBJ1-1 | - | TRBV18 | CASSPITTGNTEAFF | TGTGCCAGCTCACCAATCACTACGGGGAACACTGAAGCTTTCTTT
TRBD1 | TRBJ1-1 | - | TRBV27 | CASSLLTGGDAEAFF | TGTGCCAGCAGTCTCCTGACAGGGGGCGACGCTGAAGCTTTCTTT
- | TRBJ1-4 | few | TRBV15 | CATSRDSNEKLFF | TGTGCCACCAGCAGAGACAGTAATGAAAAACTGTTTTTT
- | TRBJ1-1 | - | TRBV5-1 | CASSYAGADTEAFF | TGCGCCAGCAGCTATGCAGGGGCGGACACTGAAGCTTTCTTT
- | TRBJ2-2 | - | TRBV5-8 | CASSPRQKANTGELFF | TGTGCCAGCAGCCCGCGACAGAAAGCGAACACCGGGGAGCTGTTTTTT
- | TRBJ2-7 | - | TRBV10-3 | CAISESGGSYEQYF | TGTGCCATCAGTGAGTCCGGGGGCTCCTACGAGCAGTACTTC
- | TRBJ2-1 | - | TRBV21-1 | CASSEQGSIEQFF | TGTGCCAGCAGCGAACAGGGGAGTATAGAGCAGTTCTTC
- | TRBJ2-4 | - | TRBV4-1 | CASSQDPPLVAKNIQYF | TGCGCCAGCAGCCAAGATCCCCCACTAGTAGCCAAAAACATTCAGTACTTC
TRBD1 | TRBJ1-6 | - | TRBV19 | CASSGGSSPLHF | TGTGCCAGCTCAGGGGGGAGTTCACCCCTCCACTTT
TRBD2 | TRBJ2-2 | - | TRBV11-3 | CASSLVREANKVGELFF | TGTGCCAGCAGCTTAGTGCGGGAGGCTAATAAGGTCGGGGAGCTGTTTTTT
TRBD1 | TRBJ2-7 | once | TRBV30 | CACGTGPYEQYF | TGTGCCTGCGGGACAGGGCCCTACGAGCAGTACTTC
- | TRBJ2-1 | once | TRBV24-1 | CATSAGGTDEQFF | TGTGCCACCAGTGCGGGCGGGACCGATGAGCAGTTCTTC
- | TRBJ1-2 | few | TRBV5-1 | CASSPMRGGLDGYTF | TGCGCCAGCAGCCCGATGCGGGGTGGGTTGGATGGCTACACCTTC
TRBD1 | TRBJ1-1 | - | TRBV25-1 | CASSGPTGGGTEAFF | TGTGCCAGCAGTGGACCAACAGGGGGTGGCACTGAAGCTTTCTTT
- | TRBJ2-5 | - | TRBV12-3/TRBV12-4 | CASTRGSQETQYF | TGTGCCAGCACCCGGGGGAGCCAAGAGACCCAGTACTTC
TRBD1 | TRBJ1-6 | - | TRBV27 | CASSFRLGQGNSPLHF | TGTGCCAGCAGTTTTAGGCTCGGACAGGGAAATTCACCCCTCCACTTT